This T cell receptor delta chain was recovered during a study of gamma-delta chains in newborns, infants, children. For the study at large: Microbial exposure reportedly drives polyclonal innate γδ T cell expansion after birth.

The CDR3 totals 18 residues. Germline CDR1 reads GEAIGNYY; CDR2 reads EKD. The trim removed 3 bases at V and 0 bases at J, leaving 9 bases unmatched. TCRdb reprocessed the reads through CATT. The table lists more than 6,000 delta-chain clones, about 10% of them singletons. Sequencing was performed on blood. The receptor was isolated from a child who was a newborn, infant or young child, either healthy, febrile or measles-vaccinated (not recorded which). The chain employs TRDV2 and TRDJ1; 13 bases match TRDD3. The CDR3 reads CACDPLLGDTLYTDKLIF. CDR3 bases: TGTGCCTGTGACCCTCTACTGGGGGATACGCTGTACACCGATAAACTCATCTTT.